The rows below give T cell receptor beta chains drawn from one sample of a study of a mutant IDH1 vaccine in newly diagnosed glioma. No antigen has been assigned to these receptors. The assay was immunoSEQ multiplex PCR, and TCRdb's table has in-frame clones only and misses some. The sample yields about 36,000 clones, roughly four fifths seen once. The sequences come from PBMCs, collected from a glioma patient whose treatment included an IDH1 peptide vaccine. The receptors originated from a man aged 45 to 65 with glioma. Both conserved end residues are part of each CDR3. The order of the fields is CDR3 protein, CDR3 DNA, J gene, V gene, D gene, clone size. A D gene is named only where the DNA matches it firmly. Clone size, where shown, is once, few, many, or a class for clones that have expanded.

CASANWLETQYF | TGTGCCAGCGCCAACTGGTTAGAGACCCAGTACTTC | TRBJ2-5 | TRBV6-1 | - | -
CASSPQLAGESYNEQFF | TGTGCCAGCTCACCACAACTAGCGGGCGAGTCCTACAATGAGCAGTTCTTC | TRBJ2-1 | TRBV18 | TRBD2 | -
CASSLDRESTGELFF | TGTGCCAGCAGCTTAGACCGGGAGAGCACCGGGGAGCTGTTTTTT | TRBJ2-2 | TRBV7-2 | - | -
CASSLLAGDTDTQYF | TGTGCCAGCAGCTTACTAGCGGGGGACACAGATACGCAGTATTTT | TRBJ2-3 | TRBV7-2 | TRBD2 | -
CASGMGVLYEQYF | TGTGCCAGCGGAATGGGGGTCCTCTACGAGCAGTACTTC | TRBJ2-7 | TRBV27 | - | -
CASSLGRRSTDTQYF | TGTGCCAGCAGCTTAGGCCGACGCAGCACAGATACGCAGTATTTT | TRBJ2-3 | TRBV11-3 | - | -
CAGGGGATDTQYF | TGTGCCGGAGGAGGCGGGGCCACAGATACGCAGTATTTT | TRBJ2-3 | TRBV5-5 | - | -
CAWSGQGFEKLFF | TGTGCCTGGAGTGGACAGGGTTTCGAAAAACTGTTTTTT | TRBJ1-4 | TRBV30 | TRBD1 | -
CASSYDNWGNNSPLHF | TGTGCCAGCAGTTACGACAATTGGGGGAATAATTCACCCCTCCACTTT | TRBJ1-6 | TRBV6-5 | - | -
CASSGRTSGSPPSTDTQYF | TGTGCCAGCAGCGGAAGGACTAGCGGGTCCCCTCCGTCGACAGATACGCAGTATTTT | TRBJ2-3 | TRBV11-3 | TRBD2 | -
CASSTDREETQYF | TGTGCCAGTAGTACCGACAGGGAAGAGACCCAGTACTTC | TRBJ2-5 | TRBV19 | TRBD1 | -
CASSPTGTSNQPQHF | TGTGCCAGCAGTCCGACAGGTACGAGCAATCAGCCCCAGCATTTT | TRBJ1-5 | TRBV27 | - | -
CASSFAGRTEAFF | TGTGCCAGCAGCTTTGCCGGAAGGACTGAAGCTTTCTTT | TRBJ1-1 | TRBV5-4 | - | -
CASSRLGNRNTEAFF | TGCGCCAGCAGCCGATTGGGGAACAGGAACACTGAAGCTTTCTTT | TRBJ1-1 | TRBV5-1 | - | -
CASSSGSAAFF | TGTGCCAGCAGCAGCGGTTCGGCAGCTTTCTTT | TRBJ1-1 | TRBV7-9 | - | few
CASSLKGSNQPQHF | TGTGCCAGCAGTCTAAAGGGTAGCAATCAGCCCCAGCATTTT | TRBJ1-5 | TRBV2 | - | -
CASSAGQGAGNGYTF | TGTGCCAGCAGCGCGGGACAGGGGGCAGGAAATGGCTACACCTTC | TRBJ1-2 | TRBV5-4 | TRBD1 | -
CASSRANSPLHF | TGTGCCAGCAGCCGAGCCAATTCACCCCTCCACTTT | TRBJ1-6 | TRBV11-3 | - | -
CASSETSGFSTDTQYF | TGTGCCAGCAGTGAAACTAGCGGGTTTAGCACAGATACGCAGTATTTT | TRBJ2-3 | TRBV2 | TRBD2 | -
CASSADRASTEAFF | TGCGCCAGCAGCGCGGACAGGGCGAGCACTGAAGCTTTCTTT | TRBJ1-1 | TRBV5-1 | TRBD1 | -
CASSLGQGEFF | TGTGCCAGCAGCTTAGGGCAGGGGGAGTTCTTC | TRBJ2-1 | TRBV7-8 | TRBD1 | -
CASTAPELSTDTQYF | TGTGCCAGCACGGCGCCGGAGCTGAGCACAGATACGCAGTATTTT | TRBJ2-3 | TRBV7-8 | - | -
CASGTLTYNEQFF | TGTGCCAGCGGGACATTGACCTACAATGAGCAGTTCTTC | TRBJ2-1 | TRBV6-6 | - | -
CASSASLRGLGEKLFF | TGTGCCAGCAGCGCATCCCTCAGGGGGTTAGGTGAAAAACTGTTTTTT | TRBJ1-4 | TRBV7-9 | TRBD1 | -
CASNFRTESAGPQHF | TGTGCCAGCAACTTTAGGACCGAGAGCGCGGGGCCCCAGCATTTT | TRBJ1-5 | TRBV6-1 | - | few
CASSPRTGGGEQFF | TGTGCCAGCAGCCCCCGGACTGGGGGCGGTGAGCAGTTCTTC | TRBJ2-1 | TRBV6-5 | - | few
CASSSLAADTQYF | TGTGCCAGCAGCTCCCTCGCGGCAGATACGCAGTATTTT | TRBJ2-3 | TRBV6-5 | - | -
CASSPLVYGYTF | TGTGCCAGCAGCCCCCTAGTCTATGGCTACACCTTC | TRBJ1-2 | TRBV7-9 | - | -
CAWFPFVSNTEDFF | TGTGCCTGGTTCCCTTTTGTTTCGAACACTGAAGATTTCTTT | TRBJ1-1 | TRBV30 | - | once